The T cell receptor (beta chain) under discussion was sequenced for a study of graft-versus-host responses after intestinal transplantation. Trimming cost V 4 bases and J 1 base, with 9 bases left between them. The germline CDR1 and CDR2 sequences are LNHNV and YYDKDF (reference sequence). CDR3 length: 14 amino acids. Here immunoSEQ multiplex PCR was the method, and the copy in TCRdb shows in-frame clones only, minus some. This sample has approximately 70,000 clones, with just under 95% found just once. This TCR came from a human patient who received an intestinal transplant, so some T cells may come from the graft donor. This sample comprised bone marrow, obtained around 720 days after intestinal transplantation. The V gene is TRBV15, the J gene TRBJ2-3; D unclear. The CDR3 spells CATSTGPGTDTQYF. CDR3 nucleotides: TGTGCCACCAGCACCGGACCGGGCACAGATACGCAGTATTTT.